This is a list of T cell receptor beta chains from one sample in a study of CD8+ T cells in alopecia areata. Sequenced by immunoSEQ multiplex PCR; TCRdb stores in-frame clones only, minus some. The sample contains 130,000 or so clones, about 88% of which appear only once. The sample here was CD8+ T cells sorted from blood, taken at week 4, from a patient treated with tofacitinib. Receptor source: a human donor with alopecia areata. CDR3s leave out the opening cysteine and the closing phenylalanine or tryptophan.

CDR3 protein,V gene,J gene
ASSYGQRDYEQY,TRBV6-5,TRBJ2-7
ASSSSGTEETQY,TRBV13,TRBJ2-5
ASSLGRPGQGDTEAF,TRBV7-2,TRBJ1-1
ASSESVNEQF,TRBV10-1,TRBJ2-1
ASSFPGQGANSGANVLT,TRBV7-9,TRBJ2-6
ASMVWANTEAF,TRBV5-1,TRBJ1-1
AIPGQHQETQY,TRBV19,TRBJ2-5
SVTGLTSYEQY,TRBV29-1,TRBJ2-7
ASSHPGTGLYNEQF,TRBV4-1,TRBJ2-1
ASSQGLGEAF,TRBV14,TRBJ1-1
AWSATYTGELF,TRBV30,TRBJ2-2
ASSPRTGANQPQH,TRBV27,TRBJ1-5
SVADRGEYEQY,TRBV29-1,TRBJ2-7
ASSRLAGGDYEQY,TRBV7-9,TRBJ2-7
AAEGLGGGPHEQY,TRBV10-2,TRBJ2-7
ASSPSSGDRAYGYT,TRBV27,TRBJ1-2
ASRGTKNIQY,TRBV27,TRBJ2-4